These T cell receptor beta chains were read from a single sample in a study of blood T cell repertoires in COVID-19. TCRdb's copy holds only in-frame clones and misses some; the assay was immunoSEQ multiplex PCR. The repertoire consists of 130,000 to 150,000 clones, with 87% occurring once and the leading ten covering around 11%. The sample comprised PBMCs or T cells enriched from blood (not recorded which). The receptors stem from a man aged 55 to 70 who had recovered from COVID-19. The CDR3 runs from the conserved cysteine through the conserved F or W. D genes are given only for firm matches. For some rows the clone size is stated as once, few or many, or as a class when expanded; others skip it.

-,TRBV5-1,TRBJ2-2,-,TGCGCCAGCAGCTTGTCAGGTCGACACCGAAACACCGGGGAGCTGTTTTTT,CASSLSGRHRNTGELFF
-,TRBV2,TRBJ1-6,-,TGTGCCAGCAGTCAACAGGGTGTTGGCTCACCCCTCCACTTT,CASSQQGVGSPLHF
-,TRBV2,TRBJ2-5,-,TGTGCCAGCAGTGAAAGGGCATGGGGGGAGGAGACCCAGTACTTC,CASSERAWGEETQYF
-,TRBV7-5,TRBJ2-7,-,TGTGTCAGAAGCAAAAGGGGGAGCTCCTACGAGCAGTACTTC,CVRSKRGSSYEQYF
-,TRBV18,TRBJ2-7,-,TGTGCCAGCTCACCACCTAGTTTTTACGAGCAGTACTTC,CASSPPSFYEQYF
TRBD2,TRBV3-1/TRBV3-2,TRBJ2-4,-,TGTGCCAGCAGCCAAGGACTAGCGAACGCCAAAAACATTCAGTACTTC,CASSQGLANAKNIQYF
-,TRBV7-8,TRBJ1-6,-,TGTGCCAGCAGCCCCTCAGTGGGGACATTGGCACCCCTCCACTTT,CASSPSVGTLAPLHF
TRBD1,TRBV7-9,TRBJ2-1,-,TGTGCCAGCAGTGGACAGGGGGCCCACGGAACCTCCTACAATGAGCAGTTCTTC,CASSGQGAHGTSYNEQFF
-,TRBV5-5,TRBJ1-3,-,TGTGCCAGCAGCTTGTTTACTGGAAACACCATATATTTT,CASSLFTGNTIYF
-,TRBV4-1,TRBJ2-5,-,TGCGCCAGCAGCCGATTTCAGTTCACCCAAGAGACCCAGTACTTC,CASSRFQFTQETQYF
-,TRBV3-1/TRBV3-2,TRBJ1-2,-,TGTGCCAGCAGCCAGAACAGGGTCTTATATGGCTACACCTTC,CASSQNRVLYGYTF
-,TRBV30,TRBJ1-4,-,TGTGCCTGGAGTGCGAATGAAAAACTGTTTTTT,CAWSANEKLFF
TRBD1,TRBV29-1,TRBJ2-5,once,TGCAGCGTTGCCCCGGGTACAGGGGGGAAAGAGACCCAGTACTTC,CSVAPGTGGKETQYF
TRBD2,TRBV28,TRBJ2-3,-,TGTGCCAGCAGTATACTAGCGGGGGGTTCAGATACGCAGTATTTT,CASSILAGGSDTQYF
-,TRBV5-4,TRBJ1-2,-,TGTGCCAGCAGCTTACAGGGAGCCTTGGGGCACACCTTC,CASSLQGALGHTF
-,TRBV28,TRBJ1-5,-,TGTGCCAGCAGGACACACAATAGCAATCAGCCCCAGCATTTT,CASRTHNSNQPQHF
TRBD1,TRBV11-2,TRBJ1-2,-,TGTGCCAGCAGCCCTAGACAGGGGATTTTAAGTGGCTACACCTTC,CASSPRQGILSGYTF
TRBD2,TRBV6-2/TRBV6-3,TRBJ2-1,-,TGTGCCAGCAGCCCTCCTCTGGGACTAGCGGCCTACAATGAGCAGTTCTTC,CASSPPLGLAAYNEQFF
TRBD2,TRBV27,TRBJ2-2,-,TGTGCCAGCAGTTTATATCCTAGCGGGAGAACCGGGGAGCTGTTTTTT,CASSLYPSGRTGELFF
-,TRBV24-1,TRBJ1-5,-,TGTGCCACCAGTGATCCCCGGACTGTTGGTCCCCAGCATTTT,CATSDPRTVGPQHF
TRBD1,TRBV24-1,TRBJ2-1,once,TGTGCCACCAGTGACAGGGGGCGGAATGAGCAGTTCTTC,CATSDRGRNEQFF
TRBD2,TRBV2,TRBJ2-3,few,TGTGCCAGCAGTGAGCTAGCGGCCACAGATACGCAGTATTTT,CASSELAATDTQYF
-,TRBV10-3,TRBJ1-2,-,TGTGCCATCAGCGGGCTTGGGCGCGACCCCACAGGATATGGCTACACCTTC,CAISGLGRDPTGYGYTF
TRBD1,TRBV2,TRBJ2-7,-,TGTGCCAGCACTCGATTTTCCGGGACAGGGACCCACGAGCAGTACTTC,CASTRFSGTGTHEQYF
-,TRBV2,TRBJ2-6,-,TGTGCCAGCAGTGAGGGGACACCTGGGGCCAACGTCCTGACTTTC,CASSEGTPGANVLTF
TRBD1,TRBV2,TRBJ2-7,-,TGTGCCAGCAGCCGTGACAGGGTAGAGTCTAGCGAGCAGTACTTC,CASSRDRVESSEQYF
-,TRBV3-1/TRBV3-2,TRBJ2-5,-,TGTGCCAGCAGCCAAGAGGGCAGGCAAGGTGAGACCCAGTACTTC,CASSQEGRQGETQYF
TRBD1,TRBV29-1,TRBJ1-4,-,TGCAGCGTATTAGGGACAGGGGGAAATGAAAAACTGTTTTTT,CSVLGTGGNEKLFF
-,TRBV11-2,TRBJ1-3,-,TGTGCCAGCAGCTTACTTAACTCTGGAAACACCATATATTTT,CASSLLNSGNTIYF
TRBD2,TRBV7-9,TRBJ2-1,once,TGTGCCAGCAGCTTTGTCCGACTAGCGCCCGGAAACTCCTACAATGAGCAGTTCTTC,CASSFVRLAPGNSYNEQFF
TRBD2,TRBV5-6,TRBJ2-7,-,TGTGCCAGCAGCTTGTGGACTAGCTACGAGCAGTACTTC,CASSLWTSYEQYF
-,TRBV30,TRBJ2-3,-,TGTGCCGGGGATCGACGGGGGAATACGCAGTATTTT,CAGDRRGNTQYF